A selection of T cell receptor beta chains follows, all from one sample in a study of cytomegalovirus exposure and HLA in healthy donors. Sequenced by immunoSEQ multiplex PCR; TCRdb stores in-frame clones only, minus some. The sample comprises roughly 300,000 clones, approximately 90% of which are singletons, and roughly 0.8% rests with the top ten. The source material was PBMCs. The receptors shown here come from a young woman in good health and CMV-seronegative. CDR3s leave out the opening cysteine and the closing phenylalanine or tryptophan. Each record gives: CDR3 protein, J gene, CDR3 length, V gene, D gene. D genes are given only for firm matches.

CDR3 protein: ASRRSGTGGLPYEQY; J gene: TRBJ2-7; CDR3 length: 15; V gene: TRBV13; D gene: TRBD1
CDR3 protein: ASRPSGLAGADTQY; J gene: TRBJ2-3; CDR3 length: 14; V gene: TRBV28; D gene: TRBD2
CDR3 protein: ASSLSSGRGGEQF; J gene: TRBJ2-1; CDR3 length: 13; V gene: TRBV5-1; D gene: TRBD2
CDR3 protein: SVTGMSYEQY; J gene: TRBJ2-7; CDR3 length: 10; V gene: TRBV29-1; D gene: -
CDR3 protein: ASSSGQGGTGELF; J gene: TRBJ2-2; CDR3 length: 13; V gene: TRBV6-1; D gene: TRBD1
CDR3 protein: ASSAGTGVYEQY; J gene: TRBJ2-7; CDR3 length: 12; V gene: TRBV19; D gene: TRBD1
CDR3 protein: ASSVASGLAEEQY; J gene: TRBJ2-7; CDR3 length: 13; V gene: TRBV9; D gene: TRBD2
CDR3 protein: ASSDPAGGTYQETQY; J gene: TRBJ2-5; CDR3 length: 15; V gene: TRBV2; D gene: TRBD2
CDR3 protein: ASSEGAGRSPEQY; J gene: TRBJ2-7; CDR3 length: 13; V gene: TRBV7-9; D gene: -
CDR3 protein: ASKDRGLYSNYGYT; J gene: TRBJ1-2; CDR3 length: 14; V gene: TRBV27; D gene: TRBD1
CDR3 protein: AWSMSGSEQY; J gene: TRBJ2-7; CDR3 length: 10; V gene: TRBV30; D gene: TRBD2
CDR3 protein: ASSILGTGGYGNQPQH; J gene: TRBJ1-5; CDR3 length: 16; V gene: TRBV19; D gene: TRBD1
CDR3 protein: ASSEPGLAAWNEQF; J gene: TRBJ2-1; CDR3 length: 14; V gene: TRBV7-2; D gene: TRBD2
CDR3 protein: ASRITPSQVETQY; J gene: TRBJ2-5; CDR3 length: 13; V gene: TRBV7-2; D gene: -
CDR3 protein: ASSLTSGTVEQF; J gene: TRBJ2-1; CDR3 length: 12; V gene: TRBV27; D gene: TRBD2
CDR3 protein: ASSYSPLQATEAF; J gene: TRBJ1-1; CDR3 length: 13; V gene: TRBV6-5; D gene: -
CDR3 protein: ASSSVGGPGGTDTQY; J gene: TRBJ2-3; CDR3 length: 15; V gene: TRBV5-1; D gene: TRBD2
CDR3 protein: ASSLDTTNEKLF; J gene: TRBJ1-4; CDR3 length: 12; V gene: TRBV5-1; D gene: -
CDR3 protein: ASSRVGGNEQF; J gene: TRBJ2-1; CDR3 length: 11; V gene: TRBV4-1; D gene: TRBD2
CDR3 protein: ASRPVPSKYNEQF; J gene: TRBJ2-1; CDR3 length: 13; V gene: TRBV11-2; D gene: -
CDR3 protein: ASTPGGTGVSEQY; J gene: TRBJ2-7; CDR3 length: 13; V gene: TRBV7-8; D gene: TRBD1
CDR3 protein: ASRRGYNEQF; J gene: TRBJ2-1; CDR3 length: 10; V gene: TRBV27; D gene: -